These 16 T cell receptor beta chains came from one sample sequenced in a study of CD8+CD57+ T cells in acquired aplastic anemia. Researchers used genomic DNA as the template to profile TCR beta VDJ and CDR3. Each CDR3 protein gets one entry after TCRdb re-called the reads with MiXCR. In the table there are 180,000 or so distinct CDR3 sequences, less than 55% of which are singletons. The sequenced sample consisted of sorted CD4+, CD8+, or CD8+CD57+ T cells (not recorded which) from PBMCs. Source of these receptors: a human donor in good health.

This clonotype was detected ten times or more. The chain employs TRBV3-1 and TRBJ1-1; D remains ambiguous. The CDR3 extends over 12 amino acids. CDR1 and CDR2 (germline): LGHDT, YNNKEL (reference sequence). The V end was cut by 0 bases, the J end by 9 bases, with 8 bases between. CDR3 coding DNA: TGTGCCAGCAGCCAAGATAACAGTCAAGCTTTCTTT. Translation gives CASSQDNSQAFF.

This sequence joins TRBV20-1 and TRBJ1-1; 12 bases fit TRBD1. The CDR3 loop spans 11 amino acids. V was clipped by 8 bases and J by 9 bases; unmatched bases: 4. Germline CDR1 DFQATT, CDR2 SNEGSKA (reference sequence). CDR3 residues: CSSRDRGQAFF. CDR3 DNA: TGCAGTAGCCGGGACAGGGGGCAAGCTTTCTTT.

The table lists this clonotype with a count of one. The chain joins TRBV7-2 to TRBJ2-7, with D possibly TRBD2 on 5 matching bases. The CDR3 is 15 residues long. Deletions cut 0 bases from V and 1 base from J, with 10 bases between. Germline-derived CDR1 and CDR2 are SGHTA and FQGNSA. The CDR3 DNA reads TGTGCCAGCAGCTTAGCGGTAGCGATTTCCTACGAGCAGTACTTC. This gives the protein CASSLAVAISYEQYF. Based on the CDR3 plus reference TRBV7-2 and TRBJ2-7, the full variable domain is GAGVSQSPSNKVTEKGKDVELRCDPISGHTALYWYRQSLGQGLEFLIYFQGNSAPDKSGLPSDRFSAERTGGSVSTLTIQRTQQEDSAVYLCASSLAVAISYEQYFGPGTRLTVT.

The rearrangement links TRBV7-2 to TRBJ1-1; 7 nucleotides align to TRBD1. CDR1 and CDR2 from the germline V gene are SGHTA and FQGNSA. The CDR3 contains 14 residues. J gave up 4 bases and V 5 bases, and 7 bases lay outside the gene matches. The CDR3: CASSRDREVTEAFF. The CDR3, as DNA: TGTGCCAGCAGCCGCGACAGGGAGGTCACTGAAGCTTTCTTT.

The chain has TRBV4-1 and TRBJ2-1, with 8 bases matching TRBD2. The CDR3 runs to 15 residues. CDR1 is MGHRA and CDR2 is YSYEKL in the germline V gene. V lost 5 bases to trimming and J lost 15 bases; unmatched junction nucleotides: 18. In DNA form, the CDR3 reads TGCGCCAGCAGCTCAGAGGACCGATCCGGGACTAGACGGTTCTTC. This sequence encodes CASSSEDRSGTRRFF.

This clonotype was counted once. This chain uses TRBV7-3 with TRBJ2-1, with TRBD1 matching over 7 bases. V lost 5 bases, J lost 1 base, and 8 bases stayed unmatched. The CDR3 contains 16 residues. Germline-derived CDR1 and CDR2 are SGHTA and FQGTGA. The CDR3 DNA is TGTGCCAGCAGCCCCCCCGGACAGGTGTCCTACAATGAGCAGTTCTTC. As protein: CASSPPGQVSYNEQFF.

Turning to this clonotype: Since a much larger clone is just one base distant, this may be a read error. The V call is TRBV10-3, the J call TRBJ2-5; tentatively, D is TRBD1 or TRBD2 (5 bases each). The CDR3 runs 14 residues. Germline CDR1 reads ENHRY; CDR2 reads SYGVKD. Trimming stripped 10 bases from V and 1 base from J, with 16 bases between. The chain's CDR3 is CATTRGESQETQYF. Written as DNA, the CDR3 is TGTGCCACAACCCGAGGGGAGTCCCAAGAGACCCAGTACTTC.

This clonotype was seen ten or more times. Here the CDR3 reads CASSFNGQPQHF. The CDR3 region has the DNA TGTGCCAGCAGTTTTAATGGTCAGCCCCAGCATTTT. The chain combines TRBV27 with TRBJ1-5, with D hard to call. This CDR3 is 12 amino acids long. The V end lost 3 bases, the J end lost 6 bases, and 6 bases lay between the germline ends. The germline CDR1 and CDR2 sequences are MNHEY and SMNVEV (reference sequence).

Of note for this clonotype: A read error may produce the germline difference seen at one junction end. The V gene is TRBV6-1, the J gene TRBJ1-2, with D perhaps matching TRBD1 (5 bases). In germline, CDR1 is MNHNS, CDR2 SASEGT. This CDR3 spans 15 amino acids. CDR3 bases: TGTGCCAGCCGTGATTCCGGACAAAAATTTTTCGGCTACACCTTC. It translates to CASRDSGQKFFGYTF.

This clonotype came up many times. The rearrangement links TRBV5-5 to TRBJ2-7; 9 nucleotides match TRBD2. CDR3 size: 14 residues. The J segment lost 2 bases and the V segment lost 2 bases, leaving 2 bases of the junction unmatched. CDR1 is SGHKS and CDR2 is YYEKEE in the germline V gene (reference sequence). The DNA for the CDR3 is TGTGCCAGCAGCTTCTTAGCGGGGGCCTACGAGCAGTACTTC. Its translation is CASSFLAGAYEQYF.

This clonotype was picked up a small number of times. Written as DNA, the CDR3 is TGTGCCAGCAGTTACCAAAAAACCTTCCGGGAGGGCCGCAGGAATGAGCAGTTCTTC. Residues: CASSYQKTFREGRRNEQFF. The V gene is TRBV6-2 or TRBV6-3, the J gene TRBJ2-1; TRBD2 matches at 8 bases. Germline V lookup: CDR1 MNHEY, CDR2 SVGEGT. This CDR3 has 19 residues. V shed 2 bases and J 7 bases; nucleotides not matched to a gene: 19.

Note on this clonotype: Just one base apart from a much larger clone, this may be a read error. The V and J genes are TRBV28 and TRBJ2-5; TRBD2 aligns across 7 bases. This CDR3 comprises 13 residues. The V segment lost 11 bases and the J segment 4 bases; nucleotides outside the gene matches: 10. From germline, CDR1 is MDHEN and CDR2 SYDVKM. CDR3 bases: TGTGCCTGCCGCGGGAGTGTGGCAGAGACCCAGTACTTC. Its protein is CACRGSVAETQYF. The whole variable domain, remainder taken from reference TRBV28 and TRBJ2-5, is DVKVTQSSRYLVKRTGEKVFLECVQDMDHENMFWYRQDPGLGLRLIYFSYDVKMKEKGDIPEGYSVSREKKERFSLILESASTNQTSMYLCACRGSVAETQYFGPGTRLLVL.

This clonotype was counted ten times or more. The chain carries TRBV7-9 and TRBJ1-5; 7 nucleotides match TRBD1. The V and J ends lost 5 bases and 0 bases, in that order; junction bases with no gene match: 16. This CDR3 is built from 19 residues. Germline lookup yields CDR1 SEHNR and CDR2 FQNEAQ (reference sequence). This CDR3 reads CASSPGQAEPYNSNQPQHF. The DNA for the CDR3 is TGTGCCAGCAGCCCCGGACAGGCCGAACCTTATAATAGCAATCAGCCCCAGCATTTT.

V usage is TRBV20-1 and J usage is TRBJ2-5; 8 bases are a match to TRBD2. V dropped 4 bases and J dropped 5; count of bases not matched to a gene: 12. This CDR3 is 15 amino acids long. The germline V gene has CDR1 DFQATT and CDR2 SNEGSKA (reference sequence). The CDR3 spells CSATRGSGIVETQYF. CDR3 nucleotide sequence: TGCAGTGCTACCCGGGGTAGCGGGATTGTGGAGACCCAGTACTTC.

The rearrangement links TRBV20-1 to TRBJ2-7; 7 nucleotides match TRBD2. With V trimmed by 2 bases and J by 9 bases, 16 bases remained unmatched. The CDR3 has 15 residues. Germline CDR1 reads DFQATT; CDR2 reads SNEGSKA (reference sequence). The DNA for the CDR3 is TGCAGTGCTAGACGACCGGGACTAACGGGAGCCGGGCAGTACTTC. It yields the protein CSARRPGLTGAGQYF.

This clonotype occurred many times. The chain couples TRBV5-1 to TRBJ2-1, with 13 bases identical to TRBD2. Germline V gene lookup returns CDR1 SGHRS and CDR2 YFSETQ. This CDR3 spans 15 amino acids. With 4 bases clipped from V and 4 bases from J, the junction kept 2 bases outside the gene matches. This CDR3 is CASSGLAGAYNEQFF. The DNA for the CDR3 is TGCGCCAGCAGCGGACTAGCGGGAGCGTACAATGAGCAGTTCTTC.